The 6 T cell receptor beta chains below all came from one sample that was sequenced in a study of blood T cell repertoires in COVID-19. Produced via immunoSEQ multiplex PCR; TCRdb's table is partial and in-frame only. Counted here are some 170,000 clones, over 80% occurring once; the ten biggest clones make up roughly 8.1%. Sequencing was carried out using peripheral blood. These receptors originate from a woman aged 70-85 years with acute or convalescent COVID-19.

This clone was detected only a few times. This sequence joins TRBV6-5 and TRBJ1-4, with D possibly TRBD1 on 6 matching bases. The CDR3 runs 15 residues. The V end was cut by 1 base, the J end by 7 bases, with 13 bases between. Germline-derived CDR1 and CDR2 are MNHEY and SVGAGI. CDR3 region: CASSYLGAQAEKLFF. DNA of the CDR3: TGTGCCAGCAGTTACTTGGGGGCCCAGGCTGAAAAACTGTTTTTT.

The rearrangement uses TRBV30 and TRBJ1-6; 8 bases map to TRBD1. Trimming at V came to 1 base and at J to 6 bases, leaving 5 bases not matched to a gene. The CDR3 has 15 amino acids. CDR1 GTSNPN and CDR2 SVGIG come from the germline V gene (reference sequence). The CDR3 DNA is TGTGCCTGGAGTGGTGCGACAGGGGCTAATTCACCCCTCCACTTT. Its protein is CAWSGATGANSPLHF.

The chain couples TRBV9 to TRBJ2-3; 8 positions match TRBD2. The CDR3 runs 16 residues. Germline V gives CDR1 SGDLS, CDR2 YYNGEE. After removal of 0 bases from V and 3 bases from J, the junction contained 6 bases not matched to a gene. CDR3 in amino acids: CASSVEVAGRTDTQYF. For the CDR3, the DNA is TGTGCCAGCAGCGTAGAGGTAGCGGGAAGGACAGATACGCAGTATTTT.

This chain links TRBV5-1 with TRBJ2-3; 10 positions agree with TRBD2. Looked up from germline, CDR1 is SGHRS and CDR2 is YFSETQ. V lost 0 bases, J lost 4 bases, and 8 bases stayed unmatched. The CDR3 is 17 residues long. CDR3 DNA sequence: TGCGCCAGCAGCTTGGGGCTAGCGGGAGTTAAGGCAGATACGCAGTATTTT. Translated: CASSLGLAGVKADTQYF.

The chain links TRBV10-2 to TRBJ2-1; 14 bases fit TRBD2. Germline-derived CDR1 and CDR2 are WSHSY and SAAADI. Trimming took 4 bases from V and 7 from J; bases not matched to a gene: 3. The CDR3 has 15 amino acids. The CDR3 loop is CASSGGLAGGNEQFF. CDR3 bases: TGCGCCAGCAGTGGAGGACTAGCGGGAGGTAATGAGCAGTTCTTC.

J is TRBJ2-1 and V is TRBV27, with 8 positions matching TRBD2. With V trimmed by 4 bases and J by 7 bases, 9 bases remained unmatched. Looked up from germline, CDR1 is MNHEY and CDR2 is SMNVEV (reference sequence). The length of the CDR3 is 15 residues. CDR3 in DNA: TGTGCCAGCAGTTGGAGTAGCGGGGCCGGAAATGAGCAGTTCTTC. It codes for CASSWSSGAGNEQFF.